These T cell receptor beta chains were read from a single sample in a study of T-cell reconstitution after alpha-beta-depleted transplantation in children. From the PCR reads, TCRdb called clonotypes with MiXCR, one entry per CDR3 protein. The sample includes around 200,000 distinct CDR3 sequences, around 7% of them seen just once. The sample consisted of PBMCs from the stem cell graft donor, taken from the stem cell graft. These receptors were taken from a human donor who donated a stem cell graft to a child with Wiskott-Aldrich syndrome. The CDR3 runs from the conserved cysteine through the conserved F or W. The D gene is left open where the match is weak. Size values are once, few and many counts, or a class for expanded clones, and some rows have none.

length	J	size	V	D	DNA	CDR3
14	TRBJ2-7	NA	TRBV5-1	TRBD1	TGCGCCAGCAGCTCCCCGGGACAGTTTTACGAGCAGTACTTC	CASSSPGQFYEQYF
13	TRBJ1-2	many	TRBV6-6	NA	TGTGCCAGCAGTTACGCCGACATGAATGGCTACACCTTC	CASSYADMNGYTF
15	TRBJ2-7	few	TRBV11-2	TRBD2	TGTGCCAGCAGCTTAAGTCTAGCGGGAGCCCCCGAGCAGTACTTC	CASSLSLAGAPEQYF
12	TRBJ1-5	NA	TRBV15	NA	TGTGCCACGTCGACCGGGTGGCATCCCCAGCATTTT	CATSTGWHPQHF
15	TRBJ1-1	many	TRBV12-3/TRBV12-4	NA	TGTGCCAGCAGCCCCCTCCCGGCACCGAACACTGAAGCTTTCTTT	CASSPLPAPNTEAFF
16	TRBJ2-1	many	TRBV24-1	TRBD2	TGTGCCACCAGTGCCTCTGGACTAGCGGGTTACAATGAGCAGTTCTTC	CATSASGLAGYNEQFF
16	TRBJ2-7	many	TRBV12-3/TRBV12-4	TRBD2	TGTGCCAGCAGTCCCGGACTAGTCGGCTTAGGTCGCGGGCAGTACTTC	CASSPGLVGLGRGQYF
16	TRBJ1-5	NA	TRBV4-3	NA	TGCGCCAGCAGCCAAGATCAGAGGACAAGGATTCAGCCCCAGCATTTT	CASSQDQRTRIQPQHF
12	TRBJ2-5	many	TRBV12-3/TRBV12-4	NA	TGTGCCAGCAGCCTCAGGGGAGAGACCCAGTACTTC	CASSLRGETQYF
14	TRBJ2-1	many	TRBV7-9	TRBD2	TGTGCCAGCACCGGGACTAGCGGGGGAATTGAGCAGTTCTTC	CASTGTSGGIEQFF
15	TRBJ2-7	NA	TRBV12-3/TRBV12-4	NA	TGTGCCAGCAGGGGCTCGGGAGCGGGTTTCTCCGAGCAGTACTTC	CASRGSGAGFSEQYF
13	TRBJ1-1	many	TRBV3-1	NA	TGTGCCAGCAGCCAAATTTTGGGAGATGAAGCTTTCTTT	CASSQILGDEAFF
13	TRBJ2-7	many	TRBV5-1	NA	TGCGCCAGCAGATTTGACTGGGGCTACGAGCAGTACTTC	CASRFDWGYEQYF
15	TRBJ2-7	many	TRBV7-9	NA	TGTGCCAGCAGCTCCACCATGGACGCAAACTACGAGCAGTACTTC	CASSSTMDANYEQYF
14	TRBJ2-7	NA	TRBV19	TRBD1	TGTGCCAGTAGTAACCGACAGGGCCTCTCGAAGCAGTACTTC	CASSNRQGLSKQYF
17	TRBJ1-2	many	TRBV6-5	NA	TGTGCCAGCAGTTACTCTCTTCGGGAGGGGTCAGGGAATGGCTACACCTTC	CASSYSLREGSGNGYTF
14	TRBJ2-2	few	TRBV3-1	NA	TGTGCCAGCAGCCCCCGTACGGGAACCGGGGAGCTGTTTTTT	CASSPRTGTGELFF
13	TRBJ2-2	many	TRBV29-1	NA	TGCAGCGTTTCCGGGACGCACACCGGGGAGCTGTTTTTT	CSVSGTHTGELFF
14	TRBJ1-1	NA	TRBV3-1	NA	TGTGCCAGCAGCCATGCGGGATTGAACACTGAAGCTTTCTTT	CASSHAGLNTEAFF
13	TRBJ1-5	many	TRBV12-3/TRBV12-4	TRBD1	TGTGCCAGCAGGGGACAGGGGGATCAGCCCCAGCATTTT	CASRGQGDQPQHF
15	TRBJ2-4	many	TRBV20-1	NA	TGCAGTGCTTTCCCGGCGACCGCGGCCAAAAACATTCAGTACTTC	CSAFPATAAKNIQYF
16	TRBJ2-1	NA	TRBV29-1	TRBD2	TGCAGCGTTGACACGCTAGCGGGGAACTACTACAATGAGCAGTTCTTC	CSVDTLAGNYYNEQFF
15	TRBJ2-1	many	TRBV12-3/TRBV12-4	NA	TGTGCCAGCAGTTTAGTGGAGGCGATATACAATGAGCAGTTCTTC	CASSLVEAIYNEQFF